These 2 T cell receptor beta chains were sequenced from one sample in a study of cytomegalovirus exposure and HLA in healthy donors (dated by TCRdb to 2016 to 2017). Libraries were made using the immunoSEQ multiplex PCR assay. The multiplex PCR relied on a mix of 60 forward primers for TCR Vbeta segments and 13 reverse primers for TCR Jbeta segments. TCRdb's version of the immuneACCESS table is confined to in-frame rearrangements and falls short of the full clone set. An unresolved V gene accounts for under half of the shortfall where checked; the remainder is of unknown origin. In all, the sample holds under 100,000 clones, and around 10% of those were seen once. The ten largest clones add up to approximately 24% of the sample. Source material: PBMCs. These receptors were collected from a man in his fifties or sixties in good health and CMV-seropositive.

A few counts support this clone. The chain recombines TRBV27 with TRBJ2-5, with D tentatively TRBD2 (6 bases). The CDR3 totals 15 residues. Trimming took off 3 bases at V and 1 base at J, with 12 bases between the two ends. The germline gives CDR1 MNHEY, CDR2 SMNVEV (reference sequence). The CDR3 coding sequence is TGTGCCAGCAGTTTTAGGCGGGGAGCCCAAGAGACCCAGTACTTC. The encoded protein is CASSFRRGAQETQYF.

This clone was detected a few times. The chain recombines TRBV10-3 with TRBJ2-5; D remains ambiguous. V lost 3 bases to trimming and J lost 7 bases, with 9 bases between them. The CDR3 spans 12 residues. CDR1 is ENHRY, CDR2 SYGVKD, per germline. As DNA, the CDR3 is TGTGCCATCAGTGATTCTTTTCGGACCCAGTACTTC. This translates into CAISDSFRTQYF.